The 27 T cell receptor beta chains below all came from one sample that was sequenced in a study of blood T cell repertoires in COVID-19. Sequenced by immunoSEQ multiplex PCR; TCRdb stores in-frame clones only, minus some. This table holds 65,000 to 85,000 clones, roughly nine tenths found once. Sequenced material: peripheral blood. The receptors come from a man aged 50-59 years with active COVID-19.

The chain is built from TRBV5-1 and TRBJ1-2, with TRBD1 matching over 8 bases. This CDR3 is 14 amino acids long. The V gene end was trimmed by 0 bases and the J gene end by 4 bases; junction bases not matched to a gene: 2. CDR1 is SGHRS, CDR2 YFSETQ, per germline. The CDR3 DNA is TGCGCCAGCAGCTTGGGACAGGGGCCCTATGGCTACACCTTC. Translating it yields CASSLGQGPYGYTF.

CDR3 loop: CASSSGHSNQPQHF. For the CDR3, the DNA is TGTGCCAGCAGCTCCGGACACTCCAATCAGCCCCAGCATTTT. The chain employs TRBV7-3 and TRBJ1-5, with a possible D match to TRBD1 (5 bases). Looked up from germline, CDR1 is SGHTA and CDR2 is FQGTGA. V was trimmed by 4 bases and J by 3 bases, leaving 10 bases between them. The CDR3 runs 14 residues.

This chain joins TRBV4-1 and TRBJ2-1; no firm D call. The germline gives CDR1 MGHRA, CDR2 YSYEKL. This CDR3 has 15 residues. Between the trimmed V and J ends, which lost 0 bases and 0 bases, there was a span of 6 bases. The CDR3 DNA reads as TGCGCCAGCAGCCAAGATCAGTTCTCCTACAATGAGCAGTTCTTC. Its protein product is CASSQDQFSYNEQFF.

This clone was recorded a few times. CDR3 in amino acids: CASSLSRTFRTIYF. DNA of the CDR3: TGTGCCAGCAGTTTGTCCAGGACTTTCCGGACCATATATTTT. This chain joins TRBV6-2 or TRBV6-3 and TRBJ1-3; the D is unclear. Germline V gene data show CDR1 as MNHEY and CDR2 as SVGEGT. V was clipped by 4 bases and J by 10 bases, with 17 bases between them. There are 14 residues in the CDR3.

The rearrangement links TRBV24-1 to TRBJ2-1; 12 bases map to TRBD2. The CDR3 spans 19 residues. Germline CDR1 KGHDR, CDR2 SFDVKD. Unmatched junction bases numbered 13, after V lost 1 base and J lost 7 bases. CDR3 DNA sequence: TGTGCCACCAGTGATTTTACAATAGCTAGCGGGGGGGGCCGGAATGAGCAGTTCTTC. Encoded protein: CATSDFTIASGGGRNEQFF.

The rearrangement uses TRBV9 and TRBJ2-3, with D perhaps matching TRBD1 (6 bases). Germline assignment: CDR1 SGDLS and CDR2 YYNGEE. The CDR3 extends over 13 amino acids. The germline V and J ends were trimmed by 1 base and 4 bases, with 7 bases remaining between them. The CDR3 reads CASSVTGSDTQYF. The CDR3 coding sequence is TGTGCCAGCAGCGTAACAGGGTCAGATACGCAGTATTTT.

The chain joins TRBV11-2 to TRBJ2-5; 10 bases agree with TRBD2. Unmatched junction bases numbered 17, after V lost 0 bases and J lost 4 bases. The CDR3 is made up of 20 amino acids. CDR1 and CDR2 from the germline V gene are SGHAT and FQNNGV. CDR3 sequence reads: CASSLDPLAGGQPLRETQYF. CDR3 DNA sequence: TGTGCCAGCAGCTTAGACCCTTTAGCGGGGGGCCAACCACTCCGAGAGACCCAGTACTTC.

This chain uses TRBV4-1 with TRBJ1-6; D is unresolved. The CDR3 length is 15 residues. V lost 3 bases to trimming and J lost 7 bases, with 13 bases between them. CDR1 is MGHRA and CDR2 is YSYEKL in the germline V gene. Here the CDR3 reads CASSQLPTRNSPLHF. The CDR3 DNA sequence: TGCGCCAGCAGCCAGCTCCCCACGAGAAATTCACCCCTCCACTTT.

A single count supports this clone. The chain recombines TRBV2 with TRBJ2-5; 7 positions agree with TRBD1. Germline CDR1 is SNHLY and CDR2 is FYNNEI. This CDR3 has 14 residues. Germline trimming cut 2 bases from V and 1 base from J; bases unmatched to any gene: 1. The DNA of the CDR3 is TGTGCCAGCAGTGAAAGGGACAGCCAAGAGACCCAGTACTTC. This encodes CASSERDSQETQYF.

This chain links TRBV3-1 (or the pseudogene TRBV3-2) with TRBJ1-2; D not resolved. Trimming shortened V by 0 bases and J by 4 bases, and 9 bases separated the two germline ends. The CDR3 spans 14 residues. The germline CDR1 and CDR2 sequences are LGHDT and YNNKEL (reference sequence). CDR3 residues: CASSQDWRPYGYTF. For the CDR3, the DNA is TGTGCCAGCAGCCAAGATTGGCGGCCCTATGGCTACACCTTC.

V usage is TRBV19 and J usage is TRBJ2-1, with D unresolved. The CDR3 extends over 15 amino acids. CDR1 is LNHDA, CDR2 SQIVND, per germline (reference sequence). With 1 base removed from V and 7 bases from J, the gap between germline ends came to 14 bases. CDR3 coding DNA: TGTGCCAGTAGTATAGTTGCCTGGCAGATAAATGAGCAGTTCTTC. As protein: CASSIVAWQINEQFF. Drawing the rest from reference TRBV19 and TRBJ2-1, the complete variable domain is DGGITQSPKYLFRKEGQNVTLSCEQNLNHDAMYWYRQDPGQGLRLIYYSQIVNDFQKGDIAEGYSVSREKKESFPLTVTSAQKNPTAFYLCASSIVAWQINEQFFGPGTRLTVL.

The chain couples TRBV7-8 to TRBJ1-2; TRBD1 matches at 10 bases. Per germline, CDR1 SGHVS and CDR2 FQNEAQ. V lost 5 bases to trimming and J lost 2 bases; unmatched junction nucleotides: 5. The CDR3 is made up of 15 amino acids. In DNA, the CDR3 is TGTGCCAGCAGCCAGCGGACAGGGGGAAACTATGGCTACACCTTC. Amino acids: CASSQRTGGNYGYTF.

This chain links TRBV6-2 or TRBV6-3 with TRBJ1-1; D possibly corresponds to TRBD1 (5 bases). The CDR3 consists of 15 residues. V was pared by 5 bases and J by 4 bases, with 17 bases between. Germline V gene data show CDR1 as MNHEY and CDR2 as SVGEGT. In DNA form, the CDR3 reads TGTGCCAGCAGTGCCGGTGGGGCGATGGGCACTGAAGCTTTCTTT. It codes for CASSAGGAMGTEAFF.

The rearrangement links TRBV2 to TRBJ1-6; 8 bases align to TRBD1. Germline CDR1 is SNHLY and CDR2 is FYNNEI. V lost 6 bases and J lost 7; bases outside the gene matches: 5. CDR3 length: 14 amino acids. CDR3 sequence: CASRTDRGNSPLHF. Here the CDR3 DNA reads TGTGCCAGCAGGACCGACAGGGGAAATTCACCCCTCCACTTT.

The chain joins TRBV15 to TRBJ2-7; D is possibly TRBD1 (6 bases). This CDR3 has 15 amino acids. Trimming shortened V by 1 base and J by 1 base, and 11 bases separated the two germline ends. CDR1 and CDR2 from the germline V gene are LNHNV and YYDKDF (reference sequence). The CDR3 protein is CATSRARGQSYEQYF. The CDR3 bases are TGTGCCACCAGCAGAGCGAGGGGACAATCCTACGAGCAGTACTTC. Full variable domain (rest looked up from reference TRBV15 and TRBJ2-7): DAMVIQNPRYQVTQFGKPVTLSCSQTLNHNVMYWYQQKSSQAPKLLFHYYDKDFNNEADTPDNFQSRRPNTSFCFLDIRSPGLGDTAMYLCATSRARGQSYEQYFGPGTRLTVT.

The CDR3 DNA is TGTGCCAGCATCCCGACGGGAGGAAACACCATATATTTT. It encodes CASIPTGGNTIYF. The rearrangement joins TRBV6-5 to TRBJ1-3, with unresolved D. The germline CDR1 and CDR2 sequences are MNHEY and SVGAGI. This CDR3 region has 13 residues. V lost 7 bases and J 4 bases, leaving 11 bases between the germline ends.

This rearrangement joins TRBV4-1 to TRBJ1-2; D perhaps matches TRBD1 (5 bases). V was clipped by 4 bases and J by 4 bases, with 19 bases between them. Germline V lookup: CDR1 MGHRA, CDR2 YSYEKL. This CDR3 is 16 amino acids long. CDR3 bases: TGCGCCAGCAGCCGAGGGACCGGGGGATCCTCCTATGGCTACACCTTC. It encodes CASSRGTGGSSYGYTF.

CDR3 loop: CASSPALVGGLVSGNTIYF. The CDR3 coding sequence is TGTGCCAGCAGCCCTGCATTGGTCGGGGGGCTCGTCTCTGGAAACACCATATATTTT. This chain joins TRBV11-2 and TRBJ1-3; TRBD1 might be the D (6 bases). The germline gives CDR1 SGHAT, CDR2 FQNNGV. The V gene lost 5 bases and the J gene lost 0 bases, with 23 bases spanning the gap. This CDR3 comprises 19 residues.

In nucleotides, the CDR3 is TGTGCCAGTAGTATAGATCCATCGGCAGGTACGCAGCCCCAGCATTTT. This gives the protein CASSIDPSAGTQPQHF. This chain connects TRBV19 to TRBJ1-5; D is uncertain. V was pared by 0 bases and J by 7 bases, with 16 bases between. The V gene's germline CDR1 is LNHDA and CDR2 SQIVND (reference sequence). The CDR3 covers 16 residues. The whole variable domain, filled in from reference TRBV19 and TRBJ1-5, reads DGGITQSPKYLFRKEGQNVTLSCEQNLNHDAMYWYRQDPGQGLRLIYYSQIVNDFQKGDIAEGYSVSREKKESFPLTVTSAQKNPTAFYLCASSIDPSAGTQPQHFGDGTRLSIL.

CDR3 bases: TGTGCCAGTAGTAACGGACAGGGATTTGGCGGGGAGCTGTTTTTT. It translates to CASSNGQGFGGELFF. The chain recombines TRBV19 with TRBJ2-2, with 8 bases identical to TRBD1. Per germline, CDR1 LNHDA and CDR2 SQIVND (reference sequence). V dropped 4 bases and J dropped 7; count of bases not matched to a gene: 8. The CDR3 has 15 amino acids.

Only a few counts were recorded for this clone. This chain links TRBV27 with TRBJ1-5, with 9 bases matching TRBD1. V gave up 5 bases and J gave up 5 bases; unmatched junction bases: 1. There are 13 residues in the CDR3. Germline V lookup: CDR1 MNHEY, CDR2 SMNVEV (reference sequence). The CDR3 DNA sequence: TGTGCCAGCAGTCGGGACAGGGATCAGCCCCAGCATTTT. Residues: CASSRDRDQPQHF.

The chain couples TRBV11-3 to TRBJ2-7; 7 bases match TRBD1. Germline V lookup: CDR1 SGHNT, CDR2 YENEEA. The J segment lost 2 bases and the V segment lost 4 bases, leaving 5 bases of the junction unmatched. The CDR3 spans 14 residues. CDR3 amino acids: CASSSDRAPYEQYF. CDR3 in DNA: TGTGCCAGCAGCTCTGACAGGGCCCCCTACGAGCAGTACTTC.

The V and J genes are TRBV2 and TRBJ2-7; TRBD1 might be the D (5 bases). There are 14 residues in the CDR3. Per the germline V gene, CDR1 is SNHLY and CDR2 is FYNNEI. Trimming removed 2 bases at V and 4 bases at J, with 12 bases between. CDR3 in amino acids: CASSETNRQYEQYF. CDR3 nucleotide sequence: TGTGCCAGCAGTGAAACGAACAGGCAATACGAGCAGTACTTC.

This chain links TRBV11-2 with TRBJ2-1, with 9 nucleotides matching TRBD2. Germline V lookup: CDR1 SGHAT, CDR2 FQNNGV. The CDR3 runs to 16 residues. With 4 bases clipped from V and 7 bases from J, the junction kept 11 bases outside the gene matches. In nucleotides, the CDR3 is TGTGCCAGCAGCTCCGCCAGCGGGGGGAACAGGAATGAGCAGTTCTTC. Translated, it gives CASSSASGGNRNEQFF.

This chain uses TRBV5-4 with TRBJ1-2; 11 bases are shared with TRBD1. J was trimmed by 7 bases and V by 3 bases; bases with no gene match: 11. Germline values: CDR1 SGHNT, CDR2 YYREEE (reference sequence). This CDR3 is built from 16 residues. The CDR3 DNA reads TGTGCCAGCAGCTCTATTATGGGACAGGGGGACTTTGGCTACACCTTC. Translating it yields CASSSIMGQGDFGYTF.

The chain combines TRBV19 with TRBJ1-5; TRBD1 matches 7 bases. Germline V gives CDR1 LNHDA, CDR2 SQIVND (reference sequence). The CDR3 has 13 amino acids. The V and J ends lost 8 bases and 5 bases, in that order; junction bases with no gene match: 6. The CDR3 DNA reads as TGTGCCAGTTCGGGACAGCCTGATCAGCCCCAGCATTTT. Protein: CASSGQPDQPQHF.

This clone has more than one count but fewer than ten. V is TRBV6-4 and J is TRBJ2-1; TRBD2 agrees at 7 bases. This CDR3 has 15 amino acids. Germline V CDR1 and CDR2: MRHNA, SNTAGT. V shed 2 bases, J shed 4 bases, and the junction held 5 bases outside the gene matches. The CDR3 nucleotides read TGTGCCAGCAGTGACGGAGGCGGGGGTTACAATGAGCAGTTCTTC. It translates to CASSDGGGGYNEQFF.